This TCR beta chain is drawn from a study of cytomegalovirus exposure and HLA in healthy donors (dated by TCRdb to 2015 to 2018). Broadly, across the study: In an earlier analysis of some 550 of the donors, 250 to 300 Gb of sequence data and about 110 million unique TCR beta sequences from approximately 180 million T cells were reported. An earlier analysis of approximately 640 of the donors applied high-throughput TCR beta sequencing to assess whether each TCR beta V gene segment acted as functional or pseudogenic. Every discovery cohort repertoire had been produced on one sequencing platform. Among several hundred genotyped donors of the cohort, an average of roughly 230,000 unique TCR beta nucleotide sequences was sequenced per donor, of which about 18% were non-productive. The study aimed to test whether cataloging public T cell receptors could reveal signatures of past pathogen exposure. Typing coverage varied by locus: roughly 629-640 donors for A, B, C, DRB1 and DQB1; roughly 500 for DQA1; approximately 610 for DPA1; around 450 for DPB1. A later analysis re-analyzed previously published TCR beta repertoires from 666 donors and added high-resolution HLA genotyping to study TCR occurrence patterns. Using immunosequencing, the study profiled T cell repertoires from roughly 650 subjects and related those repertoires to cytomegalovirus serostatus. An early release covering about 600 HLA-typed donors comprised about 300 gigabases of sequencing data and tens of millions of unique TCR sequences. Alongside the repertoire data, information on donor age, sex, ethnicity and CMV serostatus was compiled. The later analysis used no new phenotypic data to find candidate immune exposures, relying instead on TCR beta sequences and their occurrence across donors. Besides the first cohort of 550 to 750 subjects, a separate validation cohort made up of roughly 120 different subjects was used. Genome-wide SNP genotypes for about 65% of the roughly 700 donors were used in a later genetic analysis, which treated that subset as a discovery cohort. Among the roughly 430 genotyped donors, around 79% belonged to the genetic ancestry cluster associated with self-reported Caucasian donors. Because of strong linkage in the cohort, five DR-DQ haplotypes were treated as single units for association and clustering. Both class I and class II loci were covered by HLA typing, at four-digit resolution. To predict cytomegalovirus infection status, the study combined high-throughput TCR immunosequencing, statistical association of individual TCRs with disease status, and machine learning. What the work shows at the level of the full study, not this receptor alone: Over 15 rarely observed V segments, including chromosome 9 orphons, were excluded from the earlier analysis of several hundred of the donors because counts were too low. A cluster of highly shared sequence variants was judged likely to represent a technical artifact of the sequencing pipeline. In both the original and validation cohorts, the classifier was reported to diagnose cytomegalovirus status with high specificity and sensitivity. In vitro tests confirmed that a few of the cytomegalovirus-associated TCR beta chains recognize cytomegalovirus antigens. This cohort had only TCR beta chains sequenced, and the lack of alpha or paired-chain data limited which features could be detected. Across donors, most TCR sequences were observed very rarely, whereas some public TCRs were present in many individuals. A later analysis reported that several top co-occurrence clusters appeared linked to parvovirus B19, influenza, CMV and Epstein-Barr virus. Some IMGT-functional V segments, including TRBV6-2 and TRBV6-3, could not be told apart with the 87-base-pair reads, so those segments were excluded. The only immune exposure information available for the cohort was CMV serostatus. A later analysis found that most CMV-associated TCR beta chains appeared HLA-restricted, with HLA associations seemingly driven largely by CMV exposure. The study gave a list of 150 to 200 TCR beta chains associated with cytomegalovirus. A further reported finding was that TCR beta sequences accurately predicted the HLA-A and HLA-B alleles for most subjects in the first cohort. Compared with the approximately 670-donor mean, donors in an Asian-associated ancestry cluster had fewer N-insertions in productive TCRs, according to a later genetic analysis. V-gene and J-gene trimming of TCR beta chains was associated with a missense DCLRE1C variant in a later genetic analysis, and the association was replicated in an independent cohort. In a later analysis, HLA-associated TCR beta chains were found to be more clonally expanded and to have lower generation probabilities than equally common non-associated chains. The authors suggested that the approach could potentially be extended to other disease states and immunological phenotypes. Roughly uniform sequencing depth across donors was assumed in presence/absence analyses, although this assumption may not hold. In a later analysis, the rate of TCR association differed among HLA loci, with DRB1 alleles having the most associated TCRs and HLA-C alleles having the fewest. Because some donors lacked HLA typing at each locus, the association tests relied only on the typed subset. A later analysis associated about 17,000 TCR beta sequences with specific HLA alleles at a false discovery rate of 0.05. An earlier analysis of approximately 600 of the donors showed that most TCR beta V segments appeared in productive rearrangements either about 87% or about 30% of the time, which broadly matched IMGT annotations. Correlated functional status among segregating V segments might reflect linkage disequilibrium, but an unknown experimental factor could not be ruled out. When HLA alleles, especially DR and DQ, strongly co-occurred, attributing TCR associations to individual alleles was difficult.

The library was generated by the immunoSEQ multiplex PCR assay. For the multiplex PCR, a mixture combining 60 forward primers for TCR Vbeta segments and 13 reverse primers for TCR Jbeta segments was used. A multiplex PCR assay on genomic DNA amplified the CDR3 region of rearranged TCR beta genes. Amplified TCR beta libraries were sequenced as 87-base-pair reads on the Illumina HiSeq System. The paper's processing steps were these. In a later analysis, 77 million or so unique TCR beta chains were counted across the approximately 670 repertoires, and roughly 11 million of these chains were shared by at least two donors. A nearest-neighbor algorithm error-corrected the raw reads and collapsed the reads into unique sequences, merging closely related sequences to remove PCR and sequencing errors. V, D and J gene segments were assigned by aligning CDR3 sequences to IMGT reference sequences. For a sequence to be retained, a match of at least six nucleotides was required to both a V gene segment and a J gene segment. A rearrangement was called productive if the CDR3 had no stop codons and remained in frame with V and J, and every other rearrangement was called non-productive. CDR3 was defined according to IMGT convention as the region running from the second conserved V-encoded cysteine to the conserved J-encoded phenylalanine. The earlier analysis of 587 of the donors excluded sequences that lacked an unambiguous match to a single V gene segment. An earlier analysis of about 590 of the donors classified V segments as functional when productive rearrangements were above 56.7% and as segregating when the standard deviation between donors was above 5%. A statistical classification framework was built to diagnose cytomegalovirus status from the catalog of TCR beta chain sequences. V and J gene assignment, in a later analysis, came from comparing TCR nucleotide sequences with IMGT/GENE-DB human TR gene sequences. A later analysis assigned CDR3 sequences and most-parsimonious VDJ recombination scenarios with the TCRdist pipeline. In a later analysis, each TCR beta chain was defined by its CDR3 amino acid sequence together with its V-gene family, and reads lacking a unique V-gene family were excluded. As a way to deal with suspected cross-contamination and a sequencing artifact, a later analysis dropped nearly 600 nucleotide sequences that were highly shared and had low generation probability. A later analysis calculated a clonal expansion index for each public chain from normalized within-repertoire ranks of inferred template counts. In a later analysis, generation probabilities were computed using a VDJ recombination model fitted to out-of-frame rearrangements, and the results were checked against IGoR. Hypergeometric tests were used in a later analysis to score TCR-TCR, TCR-HLA and TCR-CMV co-occurrence, with a repertoire-size bias correction applied to the TCR pairs. A later analysis estimated false discovery rates by permuting HLA or CMV assignments 20 times. In a later analysis, co-occurring TCRs were grouped using DBSCAN, and TCRdist sequence similarity was added for clustering within HLA-allele-positive subsets. Repertoires with fewer than 30,000 or more than 120,000 public chains were left out of co-occurrence clustering, as were about five repertoires with anomalous nucleotide sharing. The table comes from immuneACCESS by way of TCRdb, which keeps in-frame sequences with V and J called. Part of the clones is missing from these tables; in studies checked, under half for an unresolved V gene and the rest for unknown reasons. V and J calls and clone size come straight from that table; D and trimming were deduced from the DNA. The sample table records about 160,000 clones; roughly 82% of these occur just once. Jointly, the top ten make up more than 1.3% of the sample.

This clone showed up just once. The target of this receptor is not known. Per-base quality was not reported, and no clone a single base away is much larger than it. The cohort comprised 666 healthy bone marrow donors. At the time of sampling, every cohort member was nominally healthy, though immune exposures that went unrecorded were likely present. The donor was CMV seropositive and belonged to the group of 250 to 300 seropositive cohort members. A peripheral blood sample was provided by each donor, and peripheral blood mononuclear cells were used for TCR beta sequencing. Genomic DNA was extracted from the blood cell samples with the Qiagen DNeasy Blood Extraction Kit. CDR1 is given as SGHVS and CDR2 as FNYEAQ, both from the germline V gene. V and J are truncated by 1 base and 3 bases respectively, leaving an intervening sequence of 6 bases. From cysteine to phenylalanine, the CDR3 is 14 amino acids long. Only the CDR3 DNA is retained, 42 bases long and in frame from the first base.

The source is a girl aged 10 to 17 in good health and CMV-seropositive. The sample consisted of PBMCs. The sequence joins TRBV7-6 to TRBJ2-2; the D gene is perhaps TRBD2, on 5 matching bases. The CDR3 region: CASSLGTYTGELFF. The nucleotides read TGTGCCAGCAGCTTAGGGACTTACACCGGGGAGCTGTTTTTT.